This TCR beta chain derives from a study of graft-versus-host responses after intestinal transplantation. Study-level information: Once they had received anti-thymocyte globulin induction, all recipients took tacrolimus and steroids for approximately three years.

The study's findings and limits: Graft-donor T cell macrochimerism coincided with high graft-versus-host to host-versus-graft clonal ratios in allografts. Among recipient marrow samples, GvH clones were found; some appeared first in ileum or blood. After transplant, early declines in HvG clones were associated with peak levels of circulating GvH clones.

Method: immunoSEQ multiplex PCR; TCRdb's copy keeps in-frame clones and lacks some. The sample holds more than 95,000 clones, 80% to 95% seen once. On this clone: As yet, its antigen is unknown.

Material: unstimulated CD4+ T cells sorted from spleen or lymph node cells, obtained before intestinal transplant. The receptor comes from a human donor who received an intestinal transplant.

The CDR3 is CASSYGGSRNTEAFF. The CDR3 DNA reads TGTGCCAGCAGTTACGGGGGGAGTAGGAACACTGAAGCTTTCTTT. This chain connects TRBV6-5 to TRBJ1-1; possibly TRBD1 for D (5 bases). Trimming removed 2 bases from V and 1 base from J, with 11 bases in between. Germline CDR1 is MNHEY and CDR2 is SVGAGI. This CDR3 is 15 amino acids long.